This TCR beta chain was documented in a study of cytomegalovirus exposure and HLA in healthy donors. The overall study: Drawn from HLA-typed donors, about 85 million unique TCRs were held in an early data release.

PCR amplification relied on 60 Vbeta primers (plus 13 Jbeta primers). Clones were sequenced by immunoSEQ multiplex PCR, and TCRdb holds only the in-frame ones, with some missing. Here the sample spans 120,000 or so clones, about three quarters being singletons. Germline V lookup: CDR1 MGHDK, CDR2 SYGVNS. The CDR3 has 18 residues. V was clipped by 2 bases and J by 3 bases; unmatched bases: 12. Sequencing was done on a sample of PBMCs. The sequence derives from a human donor in good health. The chain combines TRBV25-1 with TRBJ2-1, with 8 bases that match TRBD1. The CDR3 nucleotides are TGTGCCAGCAGTGAACTCGACAGGGGCTCCCTTAACTACAATGAGCAGTTCTTC. This gives the protein CASSELDRGSLNYNEQFF.